This T cell receptor (beta chain) was retrieved from a study of T cells after yellow fever vaccination. Trimming removed 4 bases from V and 4 bases from J; junction bases left unmatched: 4. The CDR3 sequence is 13 residues long. Per germline, CDR1 SGHNT and CDR2 YYREEE (reference sequence). TCRdb itself ran the 5' RACE reads through MiXCR, one entry per CDR3 protein. The sample carries some 320,000 distinct CDR3 sequences, over 3.5% recorded once. At least ten counts were recorded for this clonotype. The sequencing used PBMCs, collected 5 days after the yellow fever booster vaccination. The rearrangement links TRBV5-4 to TRBJ1-2, with 7 nucleotides matching TRBD1. The sequence came from a young man who received the YFV17D yellow fever vaccine. The CDR3 DNA sequence: TGTGCCAGCAGCCTGACAGGGCCCTATGGCTACACCTTC. Protein sequence: CASSLTGPYGYTF.